These 30 T cell receptor beta chains were all obtained from the same sample, sequenced in a study of blood T cell repertoires in COVID-19. Profiled with immunoSEQ multiplex PCR; TCRdb holds only in-frame clones, not every one. The repertoire holds about 250,000 clones, with nearly 90% as singletons. Input material: peripheral blood. All receptors come from a man younger than 35 with active or convalescent COVID-19.

This chain links TRBV4-3 with TRBJ2-3; perhaps TRBD2 as D (6 bases). Trimming took 3 bases from V and 0 from J, leaving 28 bases between them. CDR3 length: 21 amino acids. The germline V gene has CDR1 LGHNA and CDR2 YSLEER. The CDR3 coding sequence is TGCGCCAGCAGCCAGGGGACCCTACAGTCCCACGCGGGGCCTAGCACAGATACGCAGTATTTT. Its translation is CASSQGTLQSHAGPSTDTQYF.

This clone appeared once. The rearrangement joins TRBV29-1 to TRBJ2-1; D possibly corresponds to TRBD2 (5 bases). The CDR3 contains 14 residues. Germline CDR1 is SQVTM and CDR2 is ANQGSEA. Trimming took off 6 bases at V and 0 bases at J, with 12 bases between the two ends. Written as DNA, the CDR3 is TGCAGCGTAAAGGACTCGAGCTCCTACAATGAGCAGTTCTTC. Translated, it gives CSVKDSSSYNEQFF.

The chain uses TRBV6-9 and TRBJ2-1; possible D gene TRBD2, 5 bases. CDR3 length: 18 amino acids. The V end was cut by 1 base, the J end by 0 bases, with 16 bases between. CDR1 and CDR2 (germline): MNHGY, SVAAGI. The CDR3 is CASSYFAGRRSSYNEQFF. The CDR3 region has the DNA TGTGCCAGCAGTTATTTCGCGGGCCGTAGGAGCTCCTACAATGAGCAGTTCTTC.

V and J are TRBV19 and TRBJ1-5; tentatively, D is TRBD1 (5 bases). The V and J ends lost 4 bases and 3 bases respectively, with 13 bases between them. CDR1 and CDR2 (germline): LNHDA, SQIVND (reference sequence). The CDR3 loop spans 15 amino acids. The DNA for the CDR3 is TGTGCCAGTAGTACCCCGGGACTGATCAATCAGCCCCAGCATTTT. It specifies CASSTPGLINQPQHF.

The J gene is TRBJ1-1, the V gene TRBV14; 7 positions match TRBD1. Germline CDR1 and CDR2: SGHDN and FVKESK. The CDR3 length is 15 residues. V gave up 4 bases and J gave up 3 bases; unmatched junction bases: 8. CDR3 sequence reads: CASSLGGGMYTEAFF. The CDR3 coding sequence is TGTGCCAGCAGCCTCGGAGGGGGCATGTACACTGAAGCTTTCTTT.

The V call is TRBV7-6, the J call TRBJ2-3; the D gene is possibly TRBD2 (6 bases). This CDR3 region has 16 residues. Germline V CDR1 and CDR2: SGHVS, FNYEAQ. V lost 0 bases to trimming and J lost 2 bases, with 12 bases between them. CDR3 amino acids: CASSLALGGDTDTQYF. Here the CDR3 DNA reads TGTGCCAGCAGCTTAGCGCTCGGAGGGGACACAGATACGCAGTATTTT.

The chain employs TRBV5-1 and TRBJ2-5, with 12 positions matching TRBD2. Germline V lookup: CDR1 SGHRS, CDR2 YFSETQ. The CDR3 contains 15 residues. V was clipped by 4 bases and J by 7 bases; unmatched bases: 8. CDR3 nucleotides: TGCGCCAGCAGCCCCCCGCTAGCGGGAGGGCCGACCCAGTACTTC. It yields the protein CASSPPLAGGPTQYF.

On this clone itself: The same CDR3 is also encoded by other DNA sequences in this sample. The chain joins TRBV12-3 or TRBV12-4 to TRBJ1-1; 9 positions agree with TRBD1. The CDR3 spans 12 residues. The V gene end was trimmed by 6 bases and the J gene end by 4 bases; junction bases not matched to a gene: 0. CDR3 residues: CASRTGGTEAFF. The CDR3 DNA reads as TGTGCCAGCAGGACAGGGGGCACTGAAGCTTTCTTT.

The chain carries TRBV7-2 and TRBJ1-1; D unresolved. Trimming left V 1 base short and J 8 bases short, with 8 bases between. This CDR3 has 12 residues. Germline CDR1 reads SGHTA; CDR2 reads FQGNSA. CDR3 residues: CASSLVTGEAFF. The CDR3 DNA reads TGTGCCAGCAGCTTAGTTACGGGGGAAGCTTTCTTT. Full variable domain (missing parts from reference TRBV7-2 and TRBJ1-1): GAGVSQSPSNKVTEKGKDVELRCDPISGHTALYWYRQSLGQGLEFLIYFQGNSAPDKSGLPSDRFSAERTGGSVSTLTIQRTQQEDSAVYLCASSLVTGEAFFGQGTRLTVV.

V usage is TRBV5-6 and J usage is TRBJ1-1; D not certain. V dropped 2 bases and J dropped 3 bases, with 11 bases sitting between them. This CDR3 region has 14 residues. Germline V CDR1 and CDR2: SGHDT, YYEEEE. The CDR3 reads CASSFTGRHTEAFF. In DNA, the CDR3 is TGTGCCAGCAGCTTCACCGGGAGACACACTGAAGCTTTCTTT.

The J gene is TRBJ2-4, the V gene TRBV24-1, with 9 bases fitting TRBD1. Germline V CDR1 and CDR2: KGHDR, SFDVKD. Trimming took 2 bases from V and 1 from J; bases not matched to a gene: 8. The CDR3 has 18 residues. The CDR3 protein is CATSDSITGGNAKNIQYF. The CDR3, as DNA: TGTGCCACCAGTGATTCCATTACAGGGGGCAACGCCAAAAACATTCAGTACTTC.

The J gene is TRBJ1-2, the V gene TRBV2; 7 bases align to TRBD1. Germline V lookup: CDR1 SNHLY, CDR2 FYNNEI. This CDR3 contains 14 residues. J gave up 8 bases and V 3 bases, and 9 bases lay outside the gene matches. The CDR3 spells CASSDGTGDRGYTF. The CDR3 nucleotides are TGTGCCAGCAGTGACGGTACAGGGGATCGGGGCTACACCTTC.

This sequence joins TRBV6-2 or TRBV6-3 and TRBJ2-7; maybe TRBD1 (5 bases). V dropped 5 bases and J dropped 12 bases, with 17 bases sitting between them. The germline V gene has CDR1 MNHEY and CDR2 SVGEGT. The CDR3 extends over 12 amino acids. CDR3 amino acids: CASSTDTGNPYF. CDR3 in DNA: TGTGCCAGCAGTACAGACACAGGAAATCCGTACTTC.

The V and J genes are TRBV19 and TRBJ2-5, with 8 nucleotides matching TRBD2. V lost 3 bases, J lost 5 bases, and 8 bases stayed unmatched. The CDR3 spans 15 residues. Germline V gene lookup returns CDR1 LNHDA and CDR2 SQIVND (reference sequence). The CDR3 loop is CASSIGGASRETQYF. CDR3 nucleotide sequence: TGTGCCAGTAGTATCGGGGGGGCGTCGAGGGAGACCCAGTACTTC.

This clone showed up just a few times. This chain links TRBV4-3 with TRBJ1-2, with D unresolved. With 0 bases removed from V and 2 bases from J, the gap between germline ends came to 13 bases. Germline V gene data show CDR1 as LGHNA and CDR2 as YSLEER. The CDR3 is 16 residues long. The CDR3 DNA reads as TGCGCCAGCAGCCAAGATCTCGGAACGGGGAACTATGGCTACACCTTC. It is translated as CASSQDLGTGNYGYTF.

This clone came up a few times. The chain uses TRBV19 and TRBJ1-1; the match to TRBD1 covers 10 bases. CDR3 size: 16 residues. The J segment lost 1 base and the V segment lost 6 bases, leaving 8 bases of the junction unmatched. Germline CDR1 and CDR2: LNHDA and SQIVND (reference sequence). CDR3 protein: CASRRTGGSRNTEAFF. The CDR3 nucleotides read TGTGCCAGTAGACGGACAGGGGGGTCGAGGAACACTGAAGCTTTCTTT. Together with reference TRBV19 and TRBJ1-1, the CDR3 gives the full variable domain: DGGITQSPKYLFRKEGQNVTLSCEQNLNHDAMYWYRQDPGQGLRLIYYSQIVNDFQKGDIAEGYSVSREKKESFPLTVTSAQKNPTAFYLCASRRTGGSRNTEAFFGQGTRLTVV.

This chain uses TRBV15 with TRBJ2-6; 11 bases are shared with TRBD2. V trimming: 5 bases; J trimming: 1 base; junction bases outside the gene matches: 7. CDR1 is LNHNV, CDR2 YYDKDF, per germline (reference sequence). The CDR3 extends over 18 amino acids. The CDR3 protein is CATSPGRTSGSGANVLTF. The CDR3 DNA is TGTGCCACCAGCCCAGGTCGGACTAGCGGGTCTGGGGCCAACGTCCTGACTTTC. Based on the CDR3 plus reference TRBV15 and TRBJ2-6, the full variable domain is DAMVIQNPRYQVTQFGKPVTLSCSQTLNHNVMYWYQQKSSQAPKLLFHYYDKDFNNEADTPDNFQSRRPNTSFCFLDIRSPGLGDTAMYLCATSPGRTSGSGANVLTFGAGSRLTVL.

Concerning this clone: The junction differs from germline at one of its ends, possibly a read error. This rearrangement joins TRBV4-2 to TRBJ2-7; the match to TRBD2 covers 10 bases. This CDR3 is built from 15 residues. The germline V gene encodes CDR1 LGHNA and CDR2 YNFKEQ. The CDR3 bases are TGTGCCAGCAGCAAAGAGCCTAGCGGGAGTGTCAAGCAGTACTTC. This encodes CASSKEPSGSVKQYF.

This sequence joins TRBV19 and TRBJ1-3; maybe TRBD1 (5 bases). Trimming took 3 bases from V and 0 from J, leaving 9 bases between them. The CDR3 contains 15 residues. Germline CDR1 reads LNHDA; CDR2 reads SQIVND (reference sequence). This CDR3 is CASSMGQASGNTIYF. CDR3 DNA: TGTGCCAGTAGTATGGGGCAGGCCTCTGGAAACACCATATATTTT.

The chain links TRBV2 to TRBJ2-7; 7 bases are shared with TRBD1. CDR1 and CDR2 from the germline V gene are SNHLY and FYNNEI. CDR3 length: 14 amino acids. V was clipped by 6 bases and J by 6 bases; unmatched bases: 11. CDR3 protein: CASSWTGQGVEQYF. Written as DNA, the CDR3 is TGTGCCAGCAGCTGGACAGGCCAAGGTGTCGAGCAGTACTTC.

The chain employs TRBV4-3 and TRBJ2-3, with 7 bases fitting TRBD2. The CDR3 runs 17 residues. Per germline, CDR1 LGHNA and CDR2 YSLEER. V shed 4 bases and J 0 bases; nucleotides not matched to a gene: 10. This chain's CDR3 is CASSLLWGGSSTDTQYF. The CDR3 DNA is TGCGCCAGCAGCCTTTTATGGGGGGGAAGTAGCACAGATACGCAGTATTTT.

This clone was counted only a few times. The chain couples TRBV28 to TRBJ2-5, with D possibly TRBD1 on 6 matching bases. Germline V lookup: CDR1 MDHEN, CDR2 SYDVKM. Trimming left V 7 bases short and J 5 bases short, with 26 bases between. The CDR3 covers 17 residues. CDR3 in amino acids: CASNFLSTGKRKETQYF. The CDR3 DNA follows: TGTGCCAGCAACTTTCTCTCCACAGGGAAGAGGAAGGAGACCCAGTACTTC. The whole variable domain, remainder taken from reference TRBV28 and TRBJ2-5, is DVKVTQSSRYLVKRTGEKVFLECVQDMDHENMFWYRQDPGLGLRLIYFSYDVKMKEKGDIPEGYSVSREKKERFSLILESASTNQTSMYLCASNFLSTGKRKETQYFGPGTRLLVL.

This sequence joins TRBV28 and TRBJ1-2, with 8 bases fitting TRBD1. CDR1 and CDR2 (germline): MDHEN, SYDVKM. CDR3 length: 16 residues. The junction had 14 bases not matched to a gene; V was cut back by 7 bases and J by 4 bases. The CDR3 coding sequence is TGTGCCAGCACCGTCCAGGGGGCGGAGAACCTCTATGGCTACACCTTC. Residues: CASTVQGAENLYGYTF.

The chain recombines TRBV6-5 with TRBJ2-7, with 10 nucleotides matching TRBD1. The CDR3 runs to 15 residues. The germline V gene encodes CDR1 MNHEY and CDR2 SVGAGI. The V segment lost 2 bases and the J segment 6 bases; nucleotides outside the gene matches: 7. The CDR3 sequence: CASSYTSGTGVEQYF. Written as DNA, the CDR3 is TGTGCCAGCAGTTACACCTCCGGGACAGGGGTCGAGCAGTACTTC.

The CDR3 region is CASSFLTGTGYNEQFF. CDR3 DNA sequence: TGTGCCAGCAGCTTTCTTACCGGGACAGGCTACAATGAGCAGTTCTTC. The genes are TRBV7-2 and TRBJ2-1, with TRBD1 matching 8 bases. Germline CDR1 and CDR2: SGHTA and FQGNSA. V shed 3 bases, J shed 3 bases, and the junction held 7 bases outside the gene matches. This CDR3 comprises 16 residues.

The chain couples TRBV19 to TRBJ1-1; no definite D call. Germline assignment: CDR1 LNHDA and CDR2 SQIVND (reference sequence). Trimming removed 2 bases from V and 7 bases from J, with 5 bases in between. The CDR3 extends over 11 amino acids. The CDR3 DNA sequence: TGTGCCAGTAGTATAACAGTTGAAGCTTTCTTT. Translation: CASSITVEAFF.

The sample holds one count of this clone. The chain recombines TRBV11-1 with TRBJ2-3; TRBD2 agrees at 7 bases. Germline V CDR1 and CDR2: SGHAT, FQDESV (reference sequence). Trimming took 5 bases from V and 3 from J; bases not matched to a gene: 8. The CDR3 totals 15 residues. The CDR3 coding sequence is TGTGCCAGCAGCCGCCTAGCGGCTGGGACAGATACGCAGTATTTT. Translated: CASSRLAAGTDTQYF.

The chain joins TRBV5-1 to TRBJ2-7; tentative D call: TRBD1 (6 bases). With 6 bases removed from V and 3 bases from J, the gap between germline ends came to 13 bases. Per the germline V gene, CDR1 is SGHRS and CDR2 is YFSETQ. The CDR3 runs to 13 residues. This chain's CDR3 is CASNRDNFYEQYF. For the CDR3, the DNA is TGCGCCAGCAATAGGGACAACTTCTACGAGCAGTACTTC. Variable domain in full (rest from reference TRBV5-1 and TRBJ2-7): KAGVTQTPRYLIKTRGQQVTLSCSPISGHRSVSWYQQTPGQGLQFLFEYFSETQRNKGNFPGRFSGRQFSNSRSEMNVSTLELGDSALYLCASNRDNFYEQYFGPGTRLTVT.

The V gene is TRBV5-1, the J gene TRBJ2-1, with TRBD2 matching 12 bases. V lost 3 bases, J lost 2 bases, and 3 bases stayed unmatched. Germline V gene lookup returns CDR1 SGHRS and CDR2 YFSETQ. This CDR3 contains 16 residues. The CDR3 region is CASSSGLAGPYNEQFF. The CDR3 DNA is TGCGCCAGCAGCTCCGGACTAGCGGGACCCTACAATGAGCAGTTCTTC.

J is TRBJ1-4 and V is TRBV28; 10 bases line up with TRBD1. Trimming removed 5 bases from V and 6 bases from J; junction bases left unmatched: 3. CDR1 is MDHEN, CDR2 SYDVKM, per germline. CDR3 length: 14 residues. DNA for the CDR3: TGTGCCAGCAGTATGACAGGGGGCGATGAAAAACTGTTTTTT. Amino acid sequence: CASSMTGGDEKLFF.